The 19 T cell receptor beta chains below come from one sample, sequenced in a study of glioma-infiltrating T cells. The iRepertoire nested amplicon-rescue multiplex PCR amplified TCR alpha and beta CDR3s from RNA. TCRdb used MiXCR to reprocess the multiplex PCR reads, holding one entry per CDR3 protein. The sample records 35,000 to 45,000 distinct CDR3 sequences, about 20% being singletons. Input material: glioma tissue, nonneoplastic brain tissue, or PBMCs (not recorded which). All receptors come from a human donor with low-grade glioma or glioblastoma, undergoing nonglioma brain surgery, or in good health (not recorded which).

This clonotype turned up a few times. V is TRBV5-1 and J is TRBJ2-2; TRBD2 is a possible D gene (5 bases). V was pared by 1 base and J by 6 bases, with 10 bases between. The germline gives CDR1 SGHRS, CDR2 YFSETQ. The CDR3 is 14 residues long. CDR3 sequence reads: CASSLSGISGELFF. The CDR3 nucleotides are TGCGCCAGCAGCTTGTCCGGGATCTCCGGGGAGCTGTTTTTT.

The rearrangement joins TRBV10-3 to TRBJ2-5; no firm D call. The germline V and J ends were trimmed by 3 bases and 0 bases, with 8 bases remaining between them. CDR1 is ENHRY, CDR2 SYGVKD, per germline. The CDR3 covers 14 residues. For the CDR3, the DNA is TGTGCCATCAGTGAAAACAGAAACCAAGAGACCCAGTACTTC. Translation: CAISENRNQETQYF.

There are many counts of this clonotype. The V gene is TRBV7-2, the J gene TRBJ1-4, with D possibly matching TRBD1 (6 bases). The CDR3 is 14 amino acids. Looked up from germline, CDR1 is SGHTA and CDR2 is FQGNSA. V lost 4 bases to trimming and J lost 4 bases, with 10 bases between them. The CDR3: CASSSTGYNEKLFF. The CDR3, as DNA: TGTGCCAGCAGCTCGACAGGCTATAATGAAAAACTGTTTTTT.

This clonotype was counted between two and nine times. V is TRBV9 and J is TRBJ2-7, with D hard to call. Germline CDR1 reads SGDLS; CDR2 reads YYNGEE. The CDR3 is made up of 15 amino acids. The V end was cut by 0 bases, the J end by 2 bases, with 12 bases between. CDR3 amino acids: CASSVGVSQTYEQYF. CDR3 in DNA: TGTGCCAGCAGCGTAGGGGTCAGCCAAACCTACGAGCAGTACTTC.

The chain employs TRBV29-1 and TRBJ2-7, with 8 positions matching TRBD2. The J segment lost 3 bases and the V segment lost 6 bases, leaving 16 bases of the junction unmatched. The CDR3 is 16 amino acids. The germline V gene encodes CDR1 SQVTM and CDR2 ANQGSEA. The CDR3 DNA follows: TGCAGCGTGGAACGCATTGGACTAGCCGAAGACTACGAGCAGTACTTC. Translating gives CSVERIGLAEDYEQYF.

This clonotype was observed at least ten times. The chain couples TRBV5-1 to TRBJ2-1; 14 bases agree with TRBD2. Germline V gene sequence: CDR1 SGHRS, CDR2 YFSETQ. The ends lost 3 bases at V and 8 bases at J; junction bases unmatched: 7. This CDR3 region has 16 residues. CDR3 DNA: TGCGCCAGCAGCTATCAGACTAGCGGGGGGGTCTATGAGCAGTTCTTC. Encoded protein: CASSYQTSGGVYEQFF. Variable domain in full (rest from reference TRBV5-1 and TRBJ2-1): KAGVTQTPRYLIKTRGQQVTLSCSPISGHRSVSWYQQTPGQGLQFLFEYFSETQRNKGNFPGRFSGRQFSNSRSEMNVSTLELGDSALYLCASSYQTSGGVYEQFFGPGTRLTVL.

This clonotype came up many times. This sequence joins TRBV19 and TRBJ2-7; 7 bases are a match to TRBD1. Germline CDR1 reads LNHDA; CDR2 reads SQIVND (reference sequence). The CDR3 has 15 amino acids. Trimming at V came to 6 bases and at J to 1 base, leaving 9 bases not matched to a gene. The CDR3 DNA is TGTGCCAGTAGGACAATTGGGGACAGTTCCTACGAGCAGTACTTC. Amino acids: CASRTIGDSSYEQYF.

In the case of this clonotype: A much larger clone sits a single nucleotide away, making a read error possible. J is TRBJ1-1 and V is TRBV3-1; no clear D. CDR1 is LGHDT, CDR2 YNNKEL, per germline (reference sequence). The CDR3 consists of 13 residues. In DNA, the CDR3 is TGTGCCAGCCGCCAAGATCCAGAGAATGAAGCTTTCTTT. Translating it yields CASRQDPENEAFF.

This clonotype showed up many times. The chain uses TRBV2 and TRBJ2-7, with 11 bases lining up with TRBD2. This CDR3 region has 15 residues. Germline CDR1 SNHLY, CDR2 FYNNEI. Trimming cost V 7 bases and J 3 bases; bases outside gene matches: 8. CDR3: CASILAGGPDYEQYF. CDR3 DNA: TGTGCCAGCATTCTAGCGGGGGGACCAGACTACGAGCAGTACTTC.

This clonotype was detected many times. The chain couples TRBV12-3 or TRBV12-4 to TRBJ2-1; D is uncertain. The CDR3 contains 13 residues. V was pared by 2 bases and J by 4 bases, with 6 bases between. The CDR3 region has the DNA TGTGCCAGCAGTTTAATCGGGTACAATGAGCAGTTCTTC. Amino acids: CASSLIGYNEQFF.

Regarding this clonotype: A much more abundant neighbour one base away suggests this may be a read error. The chain combines TRBV6-6 with TRBJ2-1, with D maybe TRBD2 (7 bases). V lost 2 bases, J lost 4 bases, and 15 bases lay in between. Germline V lookup: CDR1 MNHNY, CDR2 SVGAGI (reference sequence). The CDR3 runs 16 residues. The CDR3 region has the DNA TGTGCCAGCAGTTACGACCCAGCGGGGACATACAATGAGCAGTTCTTC. It specifies CASSYDPAGTYNEQFF.

This clonotype was recorded many times. The gene calls are TRBV6-6 and TRBJ2-1; possibly TRBD2 for D (7 bases). Per the germline V gene, CDR1 is MNHNY and CDR2 is SVGAGI (reference sequence). The CDR3 runs to 15 residues. V lost 2 bases and J lost 2, with 10 bases in between. The chain's CDR3 is CASSYRGAPYNEQFF. The CDR3 nucleotides read TGTGCCAGCAGTTACCGGGGGGCCCCCTACAATGAGCAGTTCTTC.

This clonotype was seen at least ten times. The gene calls are TRBV15 and TRBJ2-6; TRBD1 matches 11 bases. Germline lookup yields CDR1 LNHNV and CDR2 YYDKDF (reference sequence). CDR3 length equals 19 residues. V lost 0 bases to trimming and J lost 0 bases; unmatched junction nucleotides: 4. This CDR3 reads CATSRDRTGGFSGANVLTF. The CDR3 nucleotides are TGTGCCACCAGCAGAGATAGGACAGGGGGCTTCTCTGGGGCCAACGTCCTGACTTTC.

In its sample, this clonotype was seen many times. This chain joins TRBV28 and TRBJ2-5; the D is unclear. Per germline, CDR1 MDHEN and CDR2 SYDVKM. This CDR3 comprises 13 residues. Trimming shortened V by 4 bases and J by 7 bases, and 13 bases separated the two germline ends. The CDR3 sequence is CASSSREVGTQYF. DNA for the CDR3: TGTGCCAGCAGTTCTCGAGAGGTGGGGACCCAGTACTTC.

As regards this clonotype: A read error may explain this, as a much larger clone is one base away. The chain couples TRBV3-1 to TRBJ2-1; 7 bases map to TRBD2. V lost 4 bases and J lost 9; bases outside the gene matches: 12. Germline V gives CDR1 LGHDT, CDR2 YNNKEL (reference sequence). This CDR3 spans 15 amino acids. This CDR3 reads CASSLGLEILGEQFF. CDR3 DNA: TGTGCCAGCAGCCTCGGACTAGAGATTTTGGGTGAGCAGTTCTTC.

The V and J genes are TRBV6-1 and TRBJ2-5, with TRBD2 identical over 9 bases. V gave up 5 bases and J gave up 5 bases; unmatched junction bases: 15. Germline CDR1 and CDR2: MNHNS and SASEGT. The CDR3 has 17 residues. CDR3 nucleotide sequence: TGTGCCAGCAGTTGCTCCCCAGGGCGGGGGGGCGGGGAGACCCAGTACTTC. Translated, it gives CASSCSPGRGGGETQYF.

This clonotype was seen repeatedly, ten times or more. This sequence joins TRBV24-1 and TRBJ2-1; D may match TRBD1 or TRBD2 (5 bases each). V was cut by 0 bases and J by 10 bases, with 12 bases left in between. This CDR3 spans 14 amino acids. Per the germline V gene, CDR1 is KGHDR and CDR2 is SFDVKD. This CDR3 is CATSDLVGPSEQFF. The CDR3 DNA follows: TGTGCCACCAGTGATTTGGTGGGACCCTCGGAGCAGTTCTTC.

In the case of this clonotype: Since a much larger clone is just one base distant, this may be a read error. The chain uses TRBV2 and TRBJ1-2; 7 positions match TRBD1. Germline CDR1 is SNHLY and CDR2 is FYNNEI. Trimming removed 7 bases from V and 6 bases from J; junction bases left unmatched: 11. This CDR3 has 14 amino acids. The CDR3 region is CASKGAVLMDGYTF. CDR3 bases: TGTGCCAGCAAGGGGGCAGTCCTAATGGATGGCTACACCTTC.

This clonotype was counted at least ten times. The junction differs from germline at one of its ends, possibly a read error. This chain connects TRBV6-1 to TRBJ1-3, with TRBD1 matching 7 bases. CDR1 is MNHNS and CDR2 is SASEGT in the germline V gene. This CDR3 comprises 17 residues. The chain's CDR3 is CASREAGQIRSGNTIYF. CDR3 coding DNA: TGTGCCAGCAGAGAAGCGGGACAGATCCGCTCTGGAAACACCATATATTTT.